Each of the 27 T cell receptor beta chains below was sequenced from the same sample in a study of cytomegalovirus exposure and HLA in healthy donors. In the PCR, 60 Vbeta and 13 Jbeta primers were used. Produced via immunoSEQ multiplex PCR; TCRdb's table is partial and in-frame only. The sample gives some 130,000 clones, 70% to 80% of which show up once; around 7% is in the top ten. The sequenced sample was PBMCs. These TCRs come from a man aged 40-50 years in good health and CMV-seropositive.

A remark on this clone: One end of the junction varies from germline; a read error may be responsible. The gene calls are TRBV7-9 and TRBJ1-2; 7 bases map to TRBD1. The CDR3 has 13 residues. Germline CDR1 reads SEHNR; CDR2 reads FQNEAQ (reference sequence). The CDR3 DNA reads as TGTTCCAGCAGCCTGGGACAGACCTATGGCTACACCTTC. Its translation is CSSSLGQTYGYTF.

The rearrangement links TRBV30 to TRBJ1-2; D is uncertain. Trimming left V 2 bases short and J 8 bases short, with 9 bases between. The CDR3 loop spans 11 amino acids. Per the germline V gene, CDR1 is GTSNPN and CDR2 is SVGIG (reference sequence). The CDR3 DNA reads as TGTGCCTGGAGTCGGGGAGGAGGCTACACCTTC. This encodes CAWSRGGGYTF.

The chain carries TRBV18 and TRBJ2-7; weak D call: TRBD2 (5 bases). Looked up from germline, CDR1 is KGHSH and CDR2 is LQKENI. The CDR3 spans 14 residues. Between the trimmed V and J ends, which lost 5 bases and 1 base, there was a span of 12 bases. The CDR3 DNA reads as TGTGCCAGCTCAGGTGGAGGAGTTTCCTACGAGCAGTACTTC. Its translation: CASSGGGVSYEQYF. The whole variable domain, remainder taken from reference TRBV18 and TRBJ2-7, is NAGVMQNPRHLVRRRGQEARLRCSPMKGHSHVYWYRQLPEEGLKFMVYLQKENIIDESGMPKERFSAEFPKEGPSILRIQQVVRGDSAAYFCASSGGGVSYEQYFGPGTRLTVT.

The chain links TRBV19 to TRBJ1-5, with 9 bases identical to TRBD1. The ends lost 4 bases at V and 2 bases at J; junction bases unmatched: 15. This CDR3 comprises 19 residues. Germline assignment: CDR1 LNHDA and CDR2 SQIVND (reference sequence). Here the CDR3 DNA reads TGTGCCAGTAGTACCTACCGGGACAGGGTGAGTCATGGCAATCAGCCCCAGCATTTT. Protein: CASSTYRDRVSHGNQPQHF.

The V gene is TRBV28, the J gene TRBJ1-1; perhaps TRBD1 as D (6 bases). CDR1 is MDHEN and CDR2 is SYDVKM in the germline V gene. Trimming took 10 bases from V and 1 from J, leaving 13 bases between them. The CDR3 spans 13 residues. The CDR3 DNA follows: TGTGCCACCACAGGGCTAACGAACACTGAAGCTTTCTTT. The encoded protein is CATTGLTNTEAFF. Filled out from reference TRBV28 and TRBJ1-1, the complete variable domain reads DVKVTQSSRYLVKRTGEKVFLECVQDMDHENMFWYRQDPGLGLRLIYFSYDVKMKEKGDIPEGYSVSREKKERFSLILESASTNQTSMYLCATTGLTNTEAFFGQGTRLTVV.

The rearrangement links TRBV28 to TRBJ2-7; 7 bases line up with TRBD1. Per germline, CDR1 MDHEN and CDR2 SYDVKM. V lost 5 bases, J lost 9 bases, and 10 bases stayed unmatched. The CDR3 is made up of 13 amino acids. CDR3 in amino acids: CASSPSHRGGQYF. The CDR3 nucleotides are TGTGCCAGCAGTCCTAGCCACAGGGGCGGGCAGTACTTC. The full variable domain, with the rest looked up from reference TRBV28 and TRBJ2-7, is DVKVTQSSRYLVKRTGEKVFLECVQDMDHENMFWYRQDPGLGLRLIYFSYDVKMKEKGDIPEGYSVSREKKERFSLILESASTNQTSMYLCASSPSHRGGQYFGPGTRLTVT.

This clone was seen a few times. The chain links TRBV5-5 to TRBJ1-1; D remains ambiguous. Per the germline V gene, CDR1 is SGHKS and CDR2 is YYEKEE (reference sequence). The germline V and J ends were trimmed by 3 bases and 5 bases, with 20 bases remaining between them. CDR3 length: 16 amino acids. The CDR3 DNA follows: TGTGCCAGCAGCTCGGGAATCTCCGGGGTAGGGACTGAAGCTTTCTTT. It specifies CASSSGISGVGTEAFF.

V usage is TRBV6-1 and J usage is TRBJ1-5; 9 positions match TRBD1. Germline assignment: CDR1 MNHNS and CDR2 SASEGT. V trimming: 6 bases; J trimming: 6 bases; junction bases outside the gene matches: 6. CDR3 length equals 14 residues. The CDR3 DNA sequence: TGTGCCAGCAGAATGACAGGGGGAAGTCAGCCCCAGCATTTT. The encoded protein is CASRMTGGSQPQHF.

The chain combines TRBV5-1 with TRBJ2-3, with D hard to call. CDR1 and CDR2 from the germline V gene are SGHRS and YFSETQ. With 5 bases removed from V and 5 bases from J, the gap between germline ends came to 15 bases. The CDR3 covers 14 residues. The CDR3 region is CASRKFLTRDTQYF. The DNA for the CDR3 is TGCGCCAGCAGGAAGTTCCTGACTCGAGATACGCAGTATTTT.

The CDR3 spells CAWSGPTSGREDTQYF. CDR3 bases: TGTGCCTGGAGTGGTCCTACTAGCGGGAGGGAGGATACGCAGTATTTT. This chain connects TRBV30 to TRBJ2-3; 13 bases map to TRBD2. The CDR3 runs 16 residues. The germline CDR1 and CDR2 sequences are GTSNPN and SVGIG (reference sequence). V was clipped by 1 base and J by 6 bases; unmatched bases: 7.

The chain carries TRBV15 and TRBJ2-7; D is possibly TRBD2 (6 bases). Germline V gene lookup returns CDR1 LNHNV and CDR2 YYDKDF (reference sequence). Trimming cost V 1 base and J 5 bases, with 21 bases left between them. The CDR3 is 17 amino acids. This CDR3 reads CATSRAGGWGRADEQYF. The CDR3 coding sequence is TGTGCCACCAGCAGAGCCGGGGGATGGGGCAGGGCCGACGAGCAGTACTTC.

The count of this clone is one. The rearrangement uses TRBV6-5 and TRBJ2-7; 10 bases fit TRBD1. This CDR3 has 15 amino acids. The J segment lost 6 bases and the V segment lost 6 bases, leaving 11 bases of the junction unmatched. Looked up from germline, CDR1 is MNHEY and CDR2 is SVGAGI. CDR3 in amino acids: CASSPGGQGLAEQYF. The CDR3 region has the DNA TGTGCCAGCAGCCCGGGGGGACAGGGGTTGGCCGAGCAGTACTTC.

The rearrangement joins TRBV28 to TRBJ1-5; D might be TRBD1 (5 bases). Germline loops: CDR1 MDHEN, CDR2 SYDVKM. The CDR3 length is 15 residues. V gave up 5 bases and J gave up 8 bases, with 19 bases separating them. CDR3 DNA sequence: TGTGCCAGCAGTACTCCGGGATCGGGGGGTAAGCCCCAGCATTTT. The encoded protein is CASSTPGSGGKPQHF.

The chain has TRBV5-1 and TRBJ2-7, with 7 bases identical to TRBD1. The CDR3 length is 15 residues. Germline-derived CDR1 and CDR2 are SGHRS and YFSETQ. The junction had 11 bases not matched to a gene; V was cut back by 5 bases and J by 3 bases. As DNA, the CDR3 is TGCGCCAGCAGTTTAATTCCGGGACAGAACTACGAGCAGTACTTC. The encoded protein is CASSLIPGQNYEQYF. Drawing the rest from reference TRBV5-1 and TRBJ2-7, the complete variable domain is KAGVTQTPRYLIKTRGQQVTLSCSPISGHRSVSWYQQTPGQGLQFLFEYFSETQRNKGNFPGRFSGRQFSNSRSEMNVSTLELGDSALYLCASSLIPGQNYEQYFGPGTRLTVT.

Only a few counts were recorded for this clone. This sequence joins TRBV10-1 and TRBJ2-6; 9 bases are shared with TRBD2. This CDR3 is built from 18 residues. Looked up from germline, CDR1 is WNHNN and CDR2 is SYGVQD (reference sequence). J lost 0 bases, V lost 10 bases, and 13 bases had no gene match. The CDR3 DNA is TGCGCCATCGCCGGCGGGGGGGTCCTAACCTCTGGGGCCAACGTCCTGACTTTC. Amino acid sequence: CAIAGGGVLTSGANVLTF.

This clone has only one observation. The chain combines TRBV5-1 with TRBJ2-3; weak D call: TRBD2 (6 bases). Per germline, CDR1 SGHRS and CDR2 YFSETQ. The CDR3 covers 18 residues. With 2 bases removed from V and 0 bases from J, the gap between germline ends came to 19 bases. CDR3 in DNA: TGCGCCAGCAGCTTTCGTGACACGGGAGATGGTAGCACAGATACGCAGTATTTT. Translation: CASSFRDTGDGSTDTQYF.

The chain couples TRBV19 to TRBJ2-4; 10 bases map to TRBD2. Germline V CDR1 and CDR2: LNHDA, SQIVND (reference sequence). The CDR3 is 13 residues long. V dropped 4 bases and J dropped 6; count of bases not matched to a gene: 0. CDR3 loop: CASSTSGRNIQYF. The CDR3 region has the DNA TGTGCCAGTAGTACTAGCGGGAGAAACATTCAGTACTTC.

The chain has TRBV5-6 and TRBJ2-7; D is undetermined. V was pared by 3 bases and J by 3 bases, with 4 bases between. The CDR3 has 11 residues. Germline CDR1 and CDR2: SGHDT and YYEEEE. The DNA of the CDR3 is TGTGCCAGCAGCTCCTACTACGAGCAGTACTTC. It codes for CASSSYYEQYF.

This clone was recorded a few times. The chain carries TRBV2 and TRBJ2-3; a weak D match, TRBD2 (6 bases). CDR1 is SNHLY, CDR2 FYNNEI, per germline. The CDR3 runs 16 residues. V was trimmed by 7 bases and J by 2 bases, leaving 19 bases between them. The CDR3 is CASKVSGTPYTDTQYF. The DNA for the CDR3 is TGTGCCAGCAAGGTTTCCGGGACTCCATACACAGATACGCAGTATTTT.

The chain carries TRBV6-5 and TRBJ2-7; 11 bases fit TRBD1. The J segment lost 7 bases and the V segment lost 6 bases, leaving 5 bases of the junction unmatched. Per the germline V gene, CDR1 is MNHEY and CDR2 is SVGAGI. The CDR3 spans 13 residues. CDR3 DNA sequence: TGTGCCAGCAGCAGGGACAGGGGGTGGGAGCAGTACTTC. This translates into CASSRDRGWEQYF.

The chain has TRBV10-3 and TRBJ1-2; TRBD1 might be the D (5 bases). CDR1 and CDR2 (germline): ENHRY, SYGVKD. There are 10 residues in the CDR3. Trimming cost V 7 bases and J 6 bases, with 6 bases left between them. The CDR3 sequence is CAIKGNGYTF. DNA of the CDR3: TGTGCCATCAAGGGGAATGGCTACACCTTC.

This sequence joins TRBV19 and TRBJ2-6, with TRBD1 matching 7 bases. With V trimmed by 9 bases and J by 3 bases, 5 bases remained unmatched. Germline V gene data show CDR1 as LNHDA and CDR2 as SQIVND (reference sequence). This CDR3 has 14 amino acids. In DNA, the CDR3 is TGTGCCAGCGTCAGGACAGGTGGGGCCAACGTCCTGACTTTC. Residues: CASVRTGGANVLTF.

This clone was seen a handful of times. V is TRBV2 and J is TRBJ2-5; D perhaps matches TRBD2 (6 bases). CDR3 length: 12 amino acids. Per germline, CDR1 SNHLY and CDR2 FYNNEI. V was cut by 1 base and J by 14 bases, with 14 bases left in between. The CDR3: CASSEEGTLIYF. The CDR3 DNA sequence: TGTGCCAGCAGTGAAGAGGGGACTCTGATTTACTTC.

The rearrangement joins TRBV2 to TRBJ1-3, with D tentatively TRBD1 (5 bases). The CDR3 is 11 amino acids. Per the germline V gene, CDR1 is SNHLY and CDR2 is FYNNEI. V was clipped by 7 bases and J by 14 bases, with 15 bases between them. The CDR3 sequence is CASTYDRDLYF. CDR3 coding DNA: TGTGCCAGCACTTACGACAGAGATCTATATTTT.

CDR3 DNA: TGTGCCATCAGTGAGTCGGTGGGGGGTGATGGCTACACCTTC. Its translation is CAISESVGGDGYTF. The chain joins TRBV10-3 to TRBJ1-2; maybe TRBD1 (5 bases). The CDR3 length is 14 residues. V lost 0 bases and J 6 bases, leaving 11 bases between the germline ends. Germline CDR1 ENHRY, CDR2 SYGVKD.

This chain uses TRBV4-1 with TRBJ1-1; D remains unclear. Trimming removed 3 bases from V and 1 base from J, with 9 bases in between. Germline V gene lookup returns CDR1 MGHRA and CDR2 YSYEKL. The CDR3 loop spans 14 amino acids. DNA for the CDR3: TGCGCCAGCAGCCATCCCCTCGGGAACACTGAAGCTTTCTTT. This encodes CASSHPLGNTEAFF.

The genes are TRBV30 and TRBJ1-3; D unclear. The CDR3 length is 15 residues. The germline V gene encodes CDR1 GTSNPN and CDR2 SVGIG (reference sequence). Trimming pared 2 bases from V and 2 bases from J, leaving 13 bases between. DNA of the CDR3: TGTGCCTGGAGTAATAGTTGGGCAGCTGGAAACACCATATATTTT. Protein: CAWSNSWAAGNTIYF. Using reference TRBV30 and TRBJ1-3 for the parts outside the CDR3, the full variable domain is SQTIHQWPATLVQPVGSPLSLECTVEGTSNPNLYWYRQAAGRGLQLLFYSVGIGQISSEVPQNLSASRPQDRQFILSSKKLLLSDSGFYLCAWSNSWAAGNTIYFGEGSWLTVV.